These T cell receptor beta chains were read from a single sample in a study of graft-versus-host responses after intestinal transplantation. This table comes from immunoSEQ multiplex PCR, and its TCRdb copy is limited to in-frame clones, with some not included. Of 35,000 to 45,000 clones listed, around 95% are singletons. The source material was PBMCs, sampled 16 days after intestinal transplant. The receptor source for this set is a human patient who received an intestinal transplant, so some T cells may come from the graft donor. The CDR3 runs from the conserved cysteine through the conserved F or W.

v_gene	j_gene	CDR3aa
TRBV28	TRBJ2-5	CASSFRTGQGYF
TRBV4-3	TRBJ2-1	CASSQEVVAIGEQFF
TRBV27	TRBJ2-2	CATRTGAYTGELFF
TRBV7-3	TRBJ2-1	CASSLDRGTEQFF
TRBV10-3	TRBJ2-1	CAISESGVGDRLRDEQFF
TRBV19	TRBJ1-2	CASSKDSYGYTF
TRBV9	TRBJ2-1	CASSPPHNEQFF
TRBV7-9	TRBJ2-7	CASSTGQVEQYF
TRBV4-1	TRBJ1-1	CASSQRDGGGTEAFF
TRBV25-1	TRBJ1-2	CASSEQINYGYTF
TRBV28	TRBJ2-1	CASTLGGIDEQFF
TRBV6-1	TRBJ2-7	CASSAGTGALGEQYF
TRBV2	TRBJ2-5	CASSVIPDRELETQYF
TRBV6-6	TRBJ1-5	CASSYLGNQPQHF